The following is a T cell receptor (beta chain) sequence with its context. Its antigen is unidentified. Generated by immunoSEQ multiplex PCR, the TCRdb table keeps only in-frame clones and is missing some. The sample has 8,500 to 10,000 clones, roughly 80% seen once. This entry comes from a study of neoadjuvant nivolumab and ipilimumab in lung cancer. On the study more broadly: The combination arm added day-1 ipilimumab 1 mg/kg to nivolumab 3 mg/kg on days 1, 15, 29.

In germline, CDR1 is SGHRS, CDR2 YFSETQ. Trimming stripped 0 bases from V and 10 bases from J, with 14 bases between. The CDR3 sequence is 14 residues long. Study-wide points: A small number of samples were TCR sequenced. Compared with tumor-adjacent uninvolved lung, resected tumors showed greater richness and clonality.

The chain uses TRBV5-1 and TRBJ2-1; D call uncertain. The source material was tumor tissue, sampled after neoadjuvant nivolumab, alone or with ipilimumab, at or shortly before surgery. The source is an adult with non-small cell lung cancer. Some clones in this sample may be carry-over from other donors' samples. The CDR3 DNA reads as TGCGCCAGCAGCTTGGCCATCTCGTCCGGGGAGCAGTTCTTC. It codes for CASSLAISSGEQFF.